This record concerns one TCR beta chain sequence. Its antigen remains unknown. This sample was included in a study of shared clonotypes between healthy human individuals. General observations from the study: Several donors showed sharing of around 5% of naive CD4 clonotypes.

Assay used: immunoSEQ multiplex PCR; TCRdb lists only in-frame clones, some missing. In the table there are about 680,000 clones, about three quarters of which are singletons. Trimming took off 5 bases at V and 5 bases at J, with 6 bases between the two ends. The CDR3 length is 11 residues. CDR1 is SGHRS and CDR2 is YFSETQ in the germline V gene. The TCR comes from a woman between 25 and 40 years old in good health. The sequenced sample was memory CD4+ T cells sorted from blood. Subset specified: CD45RA-negative fraction. The chain links TRBV5-1 to TRBJ2-3; no definite D call. The chain's CDR3 is CASRLKDTQYF. The CDR3 DNA reads as TGCGCCAGCAGACTCAAAGATACGCAGTATTTT.